This T cell receptor beta chain was identified in a study of monozygotic twins with inflammatory bowel disease. This CDR3 spans 11 amino acids. Per germline, CDR1 DFQATT and CDR2 SNEGSKA (reference sequence). From its re-call of the 5' RACE reads, TCRdb lists each CDR3 protein once, without DNA. In all, the sample yields 88,000 or so distinct CDR3 sequences. V and J are TRBV20-1 and TRBJ2-7; TCRdb's D call of TRBD1 is untestable without DNA. The specimen sequenced was blood. This receptor was identified in a human donor with ulcerative colitis or Crohn's disease, or a healthy co-twin of an affected twin (not recorded which). CDR3 region: CSAMGGAKQYF.